This T cell receptor beta chain was identified in a study of cytomegalovirus exposure and HLA in healthy donors (dated by TCRdb to the late 2010s). Broadly, across the study: An earlier analysis of 587 of the donors reported 250 to 350 Gb of sequence data and 117 million unique TCR beta sequences obtained from about 179 million T cells. The study profiled the T cell repertoires of under 850 subjects by immunosequencing and related them to cytomegalovirus serostatus. A later analysis re-examined previously published TCR beta repertoires from about 700 donors and added high-resolution HLA genotyping to investigate patterns of TCR occurrence. An early release covering around 630 HLA-typed donors comprised about 300 gigabases of sequencing data and tens of millions of unique TCR sequences. A later genetic analysis used genome-wide SNP genotypes for about three fifths of the 666 donors, treating that subset as a discovery cohort. Roughly five DR-DQ haplotypes were handled as single units for association and clustering, since linkage in the cohort was strong. An earlier analysis of roughly 580 of the donors used high-throughput TCR beta sequencing to judge whether each TCR beta V gene segment behaved as functional or pseudogenic. Among 398 genotyped donors of the cohort, an average of roughly 230,000 unique TCR beta nucleotide sequences was sequenced per donor, of which about 19% were non-productive. Typing coverage varied by locus: about 629-630 donors for A, B, C, DRB1 and DQB1; more than 500 for DQA1; around 570 for DPA1; under 490 for DPB1. All discovery cohort repertoires had been generated using a single sequencing platform. Of the approximately 400 genotyped donors, 65% to 90% were placed in the genetic ancestry cluster associated with self-reported Caucasian donors. Donor age, sex, ethnicity and CMV serostatus were compiled together with the repertoire data. A separate validation cohort of 90 to 150 different subjects was used in addition to the approximately 610-subject first cohort. The study aimed to test whether signatures of past pathogen exposure could be identified by cataloging public T cell receptors. To predict cytomegalovirus infection status, the study brought together high-throughput TCR immunosequencing, statistical association of individual TCRs with disease status, and machine learning. Rather than drawing on any new phenotypic data, the later analysis identified candidate immune exposures from TCR beta sequences and the way those sequences occurred across donors. Both class I and class II loci were covered by HLA typing, at four-digit resolution.

Clipping removes 3 bases from V and 2 bases from J, with 6 as the unmatched junction base count. Looking up the germline V gene (reference sequence) yields CDR1 LNHDA and CDR2 SQIVND. The CDR3 goes from the cysteine to the phenylalanine over 15 residues. The retained sequence is limited to the CDR3, 45 bases, with the frame set at the first base. The protocol used for the library was the immunoSEQ multiplex PCR assay. For the multiplex PCR, a mixture combining 60 forward primers for TCR Vbeta segments and 13 reverse primers for TCR Jbeta segments was used. The CDR3 region of rearranged TCR beta genes was amplified from genomic DNA by a multiplex PCR assay. On the Illumina HiSeq System, the amplified TCR beta libraries were sequenced as 87-base-pair reads. Turning to the authors' computational methods: In a later analysis, 77 million or so unique TCR beta chains were counted across the roughly 700 repertoires, and roughly 9.9 million of these chains were shared by at least two donors. Raw reads were error-corrected and collapsed into unique sequences by a nearest-neighbor algorithm in which closely related sequences were merged to remove PCR and sequencing errors. V, D and J gene segments were assigned by aligning CDR3 sequences to IMGT reference sequences. For a sequence to be retained, a match of at least six nucleotides was required to both a V gene segment and a J gene segment. A rearrangement was called productive if the CDR3 had no stop codons and remained in frame with V and J, and every other rearrangement was called non-productive. Following IMGT convention, CDR3 was defined as the stretch from the second conserved V-encoded cysteine to the conserved J-encoded phenylalanine. The earlier analysis of some 540 of the donors excluded any sequence lacking an unambiguous match to a single V gene segment. An earlier analysis of a few hundred of the donors called V segments functional above 56.7% productive rearrangements and segregating when the between-donor standard deviation exceeded 5%. A statistical classification framework was built to diagnose cytomegalovirus status from the catalog of TCR beta chain sequences. In a later analysis, V and J genes were assigned by comparing TCR nucleotide sequences against IMGT/GENE-DB human TR gene sequences. In a later analysis, CDR3 sequences and most-parsimonious VDJ recombination scenarios were assigned using the TCRdist pipeline. A later analysis defined each TCR beta chain by its CDR3 amino acid sequence plus V-gene family, and excluded reads lacking a unique V-gene family. A later analysis removed nearly 600 highly shared, low-generation-probability nucleotide sequences to deal with suspected cross-contamination and a sequencing artifact. For each public chain, a later analysis derived a clonal expansion index from normalized ranks of inferred template counts within each repertoire. A later analysis computed generation probabilities with a VDJ recombination model fitted to out-of-frame rearrangements, and checked the results against IGoR. A later analysis scored TCR-TCR, TCR-HLA and TCR-CMV co-occurrence with hypergeometric tests, applying a repertoire-size bias correction to TCR pairs. To estimate false discovery rates, a later analysis permuted the HLA or CMV assignments 20 times. In a later analysis, co-occurring TCRs were grouped with DBSCAN, and TCRdist sequence similarity was added when clustering was performed within HLA-allele-positive subsets. For co-occurrence clustering, repertoires with fewer than 30,000 or more than 120,000 public chains were excluded, along with five repertoires with anomalous nucleotide sharing. Here the immuneACCESS table is served through TCRdb, limited to in-frame sequences with V and J called. Missing clones are a known gap in these copies; in checked studies unresolved V genes cover under half, and the rest lacks a known reason. The D gene and trimming were derived from the DNA, and the V and J assignments and clone size from that table. The sample table shows about 120,000 clones, and about 78% are seen once. Roughly an eighth of the sample lies in the top ten.

This clone was seen only once. Its antigen specificity is not known. The record has no base qualities; no much larger clone is one base away. Broader findings and caveats from the paper: A further reported finding was that TCR beta sequences accurately predicted the HLA-A and HLA-B alleles for most subjects in the first cohort. V-gene and J-gene trimming of TCR beta chains was associated with a missense DCLRE1C variant in a later genetic analysis, and the association was replicated in an independent cohort. It was suggested by the authors that the approach could potentially be generalized to other disease states and immunological phenotypes. HLA typing was unavailable for some donors at each locus, so association tests used only the typed subset. Correlated functional status among segregating V segments might be attributable to linkage disequilibrium, but an unknown experimental factor could not be ruled out. Most TCR sequences were seen in very few donors, while some public TCRs were found in many individuals. The cohort was sequenced for TCR beta chains only, and without alpha or paired-chain data the features that could be detected were limited. A later analysis found that HLA-associated TCR beta chains were more clonally expanded and had lower generation probabilities than equally common non-associated chains. A later analysis reported that several top co-occurrence clusters appeared linked to parvovirus B19, influenza, CMV and Epstein-Barr virus. According to a later analysis, most CMV-associated TCR beta chains appeared to be HLA-restricted, and the HLA associations seemed to be driven largely by CMV exposure. A later genetic analysis reported fewer N-insertions in productive TCRs among donors in an Asian-associated ancestry cluster than the approximately 670-donor mean. The study gave a list of about 170 TCR beta chains associated with cytomegalovirus. In vitro tests confirmed that three of the cytomegalovirus-associated TCR beta chains recognize cytomegalovirus antigens. The 87-base-pair reads could not distinguish some IMGT-functional V segments, including TRBV6-2 and TRBV6-3, so those segments were excluded. Broadly in line with IMGT annotations, most TCR beta V segments showed up in productive rearrangements about 87% or about 30% of the time in an earlier analysis of roughly 590 of the donors. Fewer than 20 rarely observed V segments, including chromosome 9 orphons, were excluded from the earlier analysis of some 590 of the donors because counts were too low. The classifier was reported to diagnose cytomegalovirus status with high specificity and sensitivity in both the original cohort and the validation cohort. A cluster of highly shared sequence variants was judged likely to be a technical artifact of the sequencing pipeline. When HLA alleles, especially DR and DQ, strongly co-occurred, TCR associations were difficult to assign to individual alleles. For the cohort, immune exposure information was limited to CMV serostatus. A later analysis found that TCR association rates varied across HLA loci, with DRB1 alleles showing the most associated TCRs and HLA-C alleles the fewest. Sequencing depth was assumed to be roughly uniform across donors in the presence/absence analyses, though that assumption may not hold. Specific HLA alleles were associated with 18,000 or so TCR beta sequences at a false discovery rate of 0.05 in a later analysis.

The cohort was made up of roughly 670 healthy bone marrow donors. At the time of sampling, every cohort member was nominally healthy, though immune exposures that went unrecorded were likely present. The donor was CMV seropositive and was included in the group of 250 to 350 seropositive cohort members. Each donor provided a peripheral blood sample, and peripheral blood mononuclear cells were used for TCR beta sequencing. Genomic DNA was extracted from the blood cell samples with the Qiagen DNeasy Blood Extraction Kit. The sample taken for sequencing was PBMCs. This clonotype originated in a woman aged 40 to 50 in good health and CMV-seropositive. The chain is made from TRBV19 and TRBJ1-1; 7 junctional bases match TRBD1. CDR3 sequence: CASSIPQGGNTEAFF. DNA sequence: TGTGCCAGTAGTATTCCGCAGGGGGGAAACACTGAAGCTTTCTTT. With all but the CDR3 taken from the reference TRBV19 and TRBJ1-1 genes, the full variable domain is: DGGITQSPKYLFRKEGQNVTLSCEQNLNHDAMYWYRQDPGQGLRLIYYSQIVNDFQKGDIAEGYSVSREKKESFPLTVTSAQKNPTAFYLCASSIPQGGNTEAFFGQGTRLTVV.